Listed here are 3 T cell receptor beta chains from one sample, sequenced in a study of blood T cell repertoires in COVID-19. TCRdb keeps only in-frame clones here, not all; method: immunoSEQ multiplex PCR. This sample has roughly 290,000 clones, with 70% to 90% found just once. Source material: PBMCs or T cells enriched from blood (not recorded which). These receptors were collected from a woman younger than 45 who had recovered from COVID-19.

This clone appeared a single time. The chain couples TRBV6-6 to TRBJ1-6, with D unresolved. Germline V gene sequence: CDR1 MNHNY, CDR2 SVGAGI (reference sequence). The CDR3 extends over 17 amino acids. V was shortened by 5 bases and J by 0 bases, with 14 bases between the two germline ends. CDR3 protein: CASSLSTGSSYNSPLHF. The CDR3 nucleotides are TGTGCCAGCAGTCTGTCAACCGGGAGCTCCTATAATTCACCCCTCCACTTT.

The genes are TRBV19 and TRBJ1-2, with 7 positions matching TRBD1. CDR1 LNHDA and CDR2 SQIVND come from the germline V gene (reference sequence). The CDR3 has 13 residues. V was pared by 11 bases and J by 4 bases, with 10 bases of the junction left unmatched. The DNA for the CDR3 is TGTGCCTCCAGGGGGGATTTGGGCTATGGCTACACCTTC. Translated: CASRGDLGYGYTF.

The chain employs TRBV29-1 and TRBJ1-4, with 8 bases matching TRBD1. The CDR3 has 18 amino acids. CDR1 and CDR2 from the germline V gene are SQVTM and ANQGSEA. V shed 5 bases and J 1 base; nucleotides not matched to a gene: 15. The CDR3 spells CSVYVRDRYIGTNEKLFF. As DNA, the CDR3 is TGCAGCGTTTACGTCCGGGACAGGTATATCGGAACTAATGAAAAACTGTTTTTT.